These T cell receptor beta chains were read from a single sample in a study of early T cells in non-severe SARS-CoV-2 infection. TCRdb itself ran the 5' RACE reads through MiXCR, one entry per CDR3 protein. The sample records 25,000 to 30,000 distinct CDR3 sequences, about 5.8% being singletons. The sequencing input was whole blood. The receptors shown here come from an adult who was a healthcare worker with PCR-confirmed SARS-CoV-2 infection or an uninfected control (not recorded which). The CDR3 runs from the conserved cysteine through the conserved F or W. D genes are given only for firm matches. Not every row has a clone size; where given, it reads once, few, many or a size class.

clone size	V gene	J gene	D gene	CDR3 protein	CDR3 DNA
many	TRBV6-5	TRBJ2-7	TRBD2	CASSYSETSGMYEQYF	TGTGCCAGCAGTTACTCTGAGACTAGCGGGATGTACGAGCAGTACTTC
many	TRBV27	TRBJ2-7	.	CASSTRGRPSYEQYF	TGTGCCAGCAGCACCCGAGGGCGGCCATCCTACGAGCAGTACTTC
few	TRBV7-8	TRBJ1-3	.	CASSLVRPRSSENTIYF	TGTGCCAGCAGCTTAGTACGGCCGCGGAGTAGTGAAAACACCATATATTTT
many	TRBV4-3	TRBJ1-1	.	CASSQQRNTEAFF	TGCGCCAGCAGCCAGCAGAGGAACACTGAAGCTTTCTTT
many	TRBV12-3/TRBV12-4	TRBJ2-5	.	CASSLAVGDRGTQYF	TGTGCCAGCAGTTTAGCTGTTGGGGATAGGGGGACCCAGTACTTC
few	TRBV27	TRBJ2-7	TRBD2	CASSWGALAGGNEQYF	TGTGCCAGCAGTTGGGGGGCCTTAGCGGGAGGGAACGAGCAGTACTTC
.	TRBV6-2/TRBV6-3	TRBJ2-1	.	CASSYSSPLYLGHNEQFF	TGTGCCAGCAGTTACTCGAGCCCCCTGTACCTGGGTCACAATGAGCAGTTCTTC
many	TRBV7-9	TRBJ2-2	.	CASSLGSTGELFF	TGTGCCAGCAGCTTAGGCAGCACCGGGGAGCTGTTTTTT
few	TRBV6-5	TRBJ2-2	.	CASSSYTGELFF	TGTGCCAGCAGTTCCTACACCGGGGAGCTGTTTTTT
many	TRBV6-5	TRBJ2-7	.	CASSYSGRGNSYEQYF	TGTGCCAGCAGTTACTCGGGCAGGGGCAACTCCTACGAGCAGTACTTC
many	TRBV10-3	TRBJ1-3	.	CATRTDGNTIYF	TGTGCCACCCGGACCGACGGAAACACCATATATTTT
many	TRBV7-2	TRBJ1-3	TRBD1	CASSARQGPGNTIYF	TGTGCCAGCAGCGCACGACAGGGGCCTGGAAACACCATATATTTT
many	TRBV30	TRBJ1-2	.	CAWSWGGQKRNGYTF	TGTGCCTGGAGTTGGGGGGGACAAAAGAGGAATGGCTACACCTTC
many	TRBV6-1	TRBJ1-2	.	CASNPTLGLGYGYTF	TGTGCCAGCAACCCTACCTTAGGGTTGGGCTATGGCTACACCTTC
many	TRBV15	TRBJ2-3	TRBD2	CATLLAGADTQYF	TGTGCCACCTTGCTAGCGGGCGCTGATACGCAGTATTTT
.	TRBV20-1	TRBJ2-5	TRBD1	CSASLGQAQETQYF	TGCAGTGCTAGCTTGGGACAGGCCCAAGAGACCCAGTACTTC
few	TRBV6-6	TRBJ1-1	.	CATLGQVNTEAFF	TGTGCCACCCTTGGGCAGGTGAACACTGAAGCTTTCTTT
many	TRBV10-3	TRBJ2-7	TRBD2	CAIPRGGTSYEQYF	TGTGCCATCCCGAGGGGAGGGACCTCCTACGAGCAGTACTTC
many	TRBV19	TRBJ1-5	.	CASSIGTLNQPQHF	TGTGCCAGTAGTATAGGGACACTCAATCAGCCCCAGCATTTT
many	TRBV6-2/TRBV6-3	TRBJ2-2	.	CASSPMGTGELFF	TGTGCCAGCAGCCCCATGGGGACCGGGGAGCTGTTTTTT
many	TRBV28	TRBJ1-5	.	CASRGSGQPQHF	TGTGCCAGCAGGGGTTCCGGTCAGCCCCAGCATTTT
many	TRBV27	TRBJ1-6	.	CASSLAAYQGYSPLHF	TGTGCCAGCAGTCTCGCCGCGTACCAGGGGTACTCACCCCTCCACTTT
.	TRBV2	TRBJ2-7	.	CASSDDGFSYEQYF	TGTGCCAGCAGTGATGACGGTTTCTCCTACGAGCAGTACTTC